This T cell receptor beta chain was recovered during a study of cytomegalovirus exposure and HLA in healthy donors. Germline V gives CDR1 PRHDT, CDR2 FYEKMQ (reference sequence). The CDR3 runs 16 residues. With 0 bases clipped from V and 8 bases from J, the junction kept 7 bases outside the gene matches. Turning to this clone: Antigen unknown.

The study's findings and limits: Excluded: some indistinguishable V segments such as TRBV6-2 and TRBV6-3. Solely CMV serostatus was available to characterize immune exposure.

The PCR ran on 60 Vbeta and 13 Jbeta primers. Libraries were prepared by immunoSEQ multiplex PCR; TCRdb keeps only in-frame clonotypes and omits some of them. The sample has 100,000 to 150,000 clones; roughly 74% are singletons. The sample was PBMCs. The source of this sequence is a male donor in good health and CMV-seronegative. The J gene is TRBJ1-4, the V gene TRBV13, with 9 positions matching TRBD1. CDR3 sequence: CASSLGSGTGQEKLFF. DNA of the CDR3: TGTGCCAGCAGCTTAGGCTCCGGGACAGGGCAAGAAAAACTGTTTTTT.